This TCR beta chain was sequenced in a study of blood T cell repertoires in COVID-19. For the study at large: The United States, Italy and Spain supplied acute and convalescent COVID-19 samples. T cells, B-cell-depleted T cells, or PBMCs provided the cDNA or gDNA that served as material.

This clone came up once. Followed longitudinally, the Seattle patients had been enrolled during active infection. Study processing details: Amplification of reference gene primers was used by the study to estimate nucleated cell counts. The method was immunoSEQ multiplex PCR; TCRdb's version includes in-frame clones alone and lacks a portion of them. V, J and clone size are taken as reported in that table, and D and trimming were inferred from the DNA itself. The sample carries under 400,000 clones, approximately 87% recorded once. CDR1 and CDR2 from the germline V gene are SGHRS and YFSETQ. V lost 6 bases and J lost 6; bases outside the gene matches: 12. CDR3 length equals 16 residues.

The sequencing sample was made of peripheral blood. V gene TRBV5-1 combines with J gene TRBJ2-1; the match to TRBD2 covers 10 bases. The clonotype originates from a woman in her 30s with COVID-19, enrolled during active disease. In DNA form, the CDR3 reads TGCGCCAGCAACCCTCTAGCGGGAGTGTTGAGCAATGAGCAGTTCTTC. Amino acid sequence: CASNPLAGVLSNEQFF.